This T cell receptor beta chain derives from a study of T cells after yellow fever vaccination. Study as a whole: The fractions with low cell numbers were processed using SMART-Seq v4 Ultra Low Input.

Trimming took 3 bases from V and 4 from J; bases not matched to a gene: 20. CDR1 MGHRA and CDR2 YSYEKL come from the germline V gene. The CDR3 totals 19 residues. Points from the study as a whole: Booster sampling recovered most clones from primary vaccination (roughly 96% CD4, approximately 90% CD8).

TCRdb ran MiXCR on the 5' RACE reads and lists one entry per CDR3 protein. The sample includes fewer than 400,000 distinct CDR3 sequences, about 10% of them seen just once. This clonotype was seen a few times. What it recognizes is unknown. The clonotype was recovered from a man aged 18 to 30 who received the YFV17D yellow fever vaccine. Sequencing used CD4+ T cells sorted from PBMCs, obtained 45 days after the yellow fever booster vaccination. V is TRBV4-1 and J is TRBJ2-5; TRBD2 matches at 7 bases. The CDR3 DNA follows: TGCGCCAGCAGCCAGGCTCCGGGGTCTAGCGGCCCGGGTAGAGAGACCCAGTACTTC. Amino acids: CASSQAPGSSGPGRETQYF.